One and the same sample provided the 2 T cell receptor beta chains below, sequenced in a study of T cells in localized non-small cell lung cancer (dated by TCRdb to the early 2020s). Library construction relied on the immunoSEQ multiplex PCR assay. Not all clones reach the TCRdb copy of this immuneACCESS table, which keeps in-frame sequences only. Checked studies attribute under half of the gap to unresolved V genes and leave the rest unexplained. The sample table shows approximately 64,000 clones, and roughly 90% are seen once. The top ten hold just under 2% of the sample. The material was peripheral blood, obtained before any cancer treatment. The source is a woman aged 35 to 75 with stage I lung adenocarcinoma.

The V and J genes are TRBV7-3 and TRBJ1-2; TRBD1 matches 10 bases. V lost 10 bases and J lost 3; bases outside the gene matches: 17. Germline CDR1 is SGHTA and CDR2 is FQGTGA. The CDR3 runs 17 residues. The CDR3 DNA reads TGTGCCACCACATTAATGGAAAAGACAGGGGGCGACTATGGCTACACCTTC. Translating gives CATTLMEKTGGDYGYTF.

This chain joins TRBV11-3 and TRBJ2-5; D is uncertain. V was clipped by 0 bases and J by 4 bases, with 3 bases between them. Germline loops: CDR1 SGHNT, CDR2 YENEEA. The CDR3 sequence is 12 residues long. The DNA for the CDR3 is TGTGCCAGCAGCTTAGAAGGAGAGACCCAGTACTTC. Amino acid sequence: CASSLEGETQYF.